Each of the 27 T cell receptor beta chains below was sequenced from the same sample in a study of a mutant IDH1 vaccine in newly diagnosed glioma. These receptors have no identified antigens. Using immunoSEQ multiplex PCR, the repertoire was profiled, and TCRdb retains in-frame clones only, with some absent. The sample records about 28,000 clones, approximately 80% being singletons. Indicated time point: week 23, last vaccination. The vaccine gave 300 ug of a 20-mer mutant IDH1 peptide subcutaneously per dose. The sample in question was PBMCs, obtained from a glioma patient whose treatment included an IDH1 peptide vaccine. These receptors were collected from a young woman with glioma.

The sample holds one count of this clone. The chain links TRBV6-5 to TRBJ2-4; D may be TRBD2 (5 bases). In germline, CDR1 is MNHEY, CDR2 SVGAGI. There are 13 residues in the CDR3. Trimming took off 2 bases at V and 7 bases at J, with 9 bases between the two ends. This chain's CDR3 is CASSYEGANIQYF. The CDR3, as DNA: TGTGCCAGCAGTTACGAGGGAGCCAACATTCAGTACTTC.

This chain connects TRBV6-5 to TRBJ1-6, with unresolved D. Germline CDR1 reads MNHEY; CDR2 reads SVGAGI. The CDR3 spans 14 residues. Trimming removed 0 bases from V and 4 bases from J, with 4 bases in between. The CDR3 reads CASSYSSYNSPLHF. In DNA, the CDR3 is TGTGCCAGCAGTTACTCGAGTTATAATTCACCCCTCCACTTT.

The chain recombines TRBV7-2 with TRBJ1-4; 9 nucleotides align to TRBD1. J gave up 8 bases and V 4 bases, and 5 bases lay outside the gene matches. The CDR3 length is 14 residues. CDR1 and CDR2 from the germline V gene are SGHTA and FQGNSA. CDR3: CASSYGQGREKLFF. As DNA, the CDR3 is TGTGCCAGCAGCTATGGACAGGGGAGGGAAAAACTGTTTTTT. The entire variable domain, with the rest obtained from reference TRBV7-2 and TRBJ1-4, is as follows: GAGVSQSPSNKVTEKGKDVELRCDPISGHTALYWYRQSLGQGLEFLIYFQGNSAPDKSGLPSDRFSAERTGGSVSTLTIQRTQQEDSAVYLCASSYGQGREKLFFGSGTQLSVL.

The CDR3 region has the DNA TGTGCCACCAGCAGAGATGTGGGGAATCAGCCCCAGCATTTT. Translating gives CATSRDVGNQPQHF. The chain combines TRBV15 with TRBJ1-5; no clear D. Germline lookup yields CDR1 LNHNV and CDR2 YYDKDF (reference sequence). The CDR3 contains 14 residues. The V gene lost 0 bases and the J gene lost 4 bases, with 7 bases spanning the gap.

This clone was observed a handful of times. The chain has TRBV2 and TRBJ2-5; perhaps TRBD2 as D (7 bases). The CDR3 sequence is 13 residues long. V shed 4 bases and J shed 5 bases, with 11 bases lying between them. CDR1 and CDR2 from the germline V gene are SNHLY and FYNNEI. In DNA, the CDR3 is TGTGCCAGCAGTGTGGAGGGGGGGGAGACCCAGTACTTC. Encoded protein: CASSVEGGETQYF.

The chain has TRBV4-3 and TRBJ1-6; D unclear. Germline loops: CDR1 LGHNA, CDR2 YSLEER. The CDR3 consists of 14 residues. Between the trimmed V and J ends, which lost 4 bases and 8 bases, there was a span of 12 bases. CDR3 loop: CASSRRTVDSPLHF. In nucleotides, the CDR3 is TGCGCCAGCAGCCGCCGAACGGTGGATTCACCCCTCCACTTT.

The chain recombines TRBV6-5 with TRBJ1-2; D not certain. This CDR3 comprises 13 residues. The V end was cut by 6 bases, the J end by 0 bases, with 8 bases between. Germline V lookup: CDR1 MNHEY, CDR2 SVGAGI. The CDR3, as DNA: TGTGCCAGCAGGGCAGCCACTAACTATGGCTACACCTTC. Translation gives CASRAATNYGYTF.

CDR3 in amino acids: CASSGSGTGGAGINQPQHF. CDR3 sequence (DNA): TGTGCCAGCAGTGGTTCCGGGACAGGGGGCGCAGGTATCAATCAGCCCCAGCATTTT. This chain joins TRBV2 and TRBJ1-5, with 12 bases matching TRBD1. Losses at the gene ends were 4 bases for V and 3 bases for J; bases not matched to a gene: 13. CDR3 length: 19 amino acids. Germline V gene data show CDR1 as SNHLY and CDR2 as FYNNEI.

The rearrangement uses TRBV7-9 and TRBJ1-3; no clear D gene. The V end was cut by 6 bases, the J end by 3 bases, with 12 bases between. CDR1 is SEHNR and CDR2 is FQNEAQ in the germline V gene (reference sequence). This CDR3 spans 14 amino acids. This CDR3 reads CASSYRADGNTIYF. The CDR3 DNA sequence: TGTGCCAGCAGTTACCGGGCGGATGGAAACACCATATATTTT.

The CDR3 DNA follows: TGTGCCAGCGGCTCGACAATCCATGGCTACACCTTC. Its protein product is CASGSTIHGYTF. The genes are TRBV27 and TRBJ1-2, with D unresolved. Germline loops: CDR1 MNHEY, CDR2 SMNVEV (reference sequence). V dropped 8 bases and J dropped 6 bases, with 13 bases sitting between them. CDR3 length: 12 residues.

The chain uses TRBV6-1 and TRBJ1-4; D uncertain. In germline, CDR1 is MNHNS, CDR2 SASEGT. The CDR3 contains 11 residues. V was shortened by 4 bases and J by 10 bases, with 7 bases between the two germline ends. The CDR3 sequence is CASSVEGKLFF. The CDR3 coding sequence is TGTGCCAGCAGTGTTGAGGGAAAACTGTTTTTT.

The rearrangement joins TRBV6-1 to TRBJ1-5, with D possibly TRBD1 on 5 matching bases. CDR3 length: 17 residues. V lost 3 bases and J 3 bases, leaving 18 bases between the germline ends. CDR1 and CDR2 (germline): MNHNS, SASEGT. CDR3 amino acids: CASSDPAGTPINQPQHF. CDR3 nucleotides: TGTGCCAGCAGTGACCCCGCCGGGACGCCAATCAATCAGCCCCAGCATTTT.

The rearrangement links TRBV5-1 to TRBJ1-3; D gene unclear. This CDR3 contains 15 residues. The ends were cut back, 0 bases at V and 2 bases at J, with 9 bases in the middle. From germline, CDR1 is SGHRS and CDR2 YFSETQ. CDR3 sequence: CASSLEGTTGNTIYF. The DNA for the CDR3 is TGCGCCAGCAGCTTGGAGGGCACGACTGGAAACACCATATATTTT.

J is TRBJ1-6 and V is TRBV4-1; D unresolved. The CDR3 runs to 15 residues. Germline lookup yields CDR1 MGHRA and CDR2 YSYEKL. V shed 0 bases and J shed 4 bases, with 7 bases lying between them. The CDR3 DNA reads TGCGCCAGCAGCCAAGATTACTCTTATAATTCACCCCTCCACTTT. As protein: CASSQDYSYNSPLHF.

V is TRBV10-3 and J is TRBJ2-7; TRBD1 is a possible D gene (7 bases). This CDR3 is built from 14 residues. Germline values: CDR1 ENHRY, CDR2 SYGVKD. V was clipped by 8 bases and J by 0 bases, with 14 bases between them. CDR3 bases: TGTGCCATCGGGGGGACAGCCGTCTCCTACGAGCAGTACTTC. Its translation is CAIGGTAVSYEQYF.

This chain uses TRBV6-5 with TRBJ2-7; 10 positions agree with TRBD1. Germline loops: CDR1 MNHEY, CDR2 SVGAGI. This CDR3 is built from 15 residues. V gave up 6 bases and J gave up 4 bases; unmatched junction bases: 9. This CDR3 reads CASSLRGQGTYEQYF. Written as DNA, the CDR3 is TGTGCCAGCAGCCTCCGGGGACAGGGGACTTACGAGCAGTACTTC.

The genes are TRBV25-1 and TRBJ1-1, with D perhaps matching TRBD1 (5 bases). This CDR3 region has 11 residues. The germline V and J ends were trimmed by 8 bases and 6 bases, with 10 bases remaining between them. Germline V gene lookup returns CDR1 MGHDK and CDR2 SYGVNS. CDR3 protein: CASRWGAEAFF. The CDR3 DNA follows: TGTGCCAGCCGATGGGGCGCTGAAGCTTTCTTT.

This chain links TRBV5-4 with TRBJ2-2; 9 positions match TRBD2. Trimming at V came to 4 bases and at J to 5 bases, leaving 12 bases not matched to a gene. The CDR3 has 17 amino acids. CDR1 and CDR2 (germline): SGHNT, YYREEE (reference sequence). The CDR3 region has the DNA TGTGCCAGCAGCCGGGGGGGGCTAGCGGGGAGAACCGGGGAGCTGTTTTTT. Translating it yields CASSRGGLAGRTGELFF.

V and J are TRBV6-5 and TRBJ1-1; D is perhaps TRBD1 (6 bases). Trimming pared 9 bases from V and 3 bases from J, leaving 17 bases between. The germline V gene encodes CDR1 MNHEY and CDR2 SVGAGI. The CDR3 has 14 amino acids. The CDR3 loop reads CASGTPPQHTEAFF. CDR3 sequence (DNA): TGTGCCAGTGGGACACCTCCCCAGCACACTGAAGCTTTCTTT.

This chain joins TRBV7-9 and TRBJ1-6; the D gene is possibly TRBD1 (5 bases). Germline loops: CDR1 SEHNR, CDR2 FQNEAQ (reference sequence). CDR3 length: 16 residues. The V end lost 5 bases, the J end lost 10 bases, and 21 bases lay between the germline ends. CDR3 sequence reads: CASSPHPGEVWSPLHF. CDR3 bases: TGTGCCAGCAGCCCTCACCCGGGGGAGGTGTGGTCACCCCTCCACTTT.

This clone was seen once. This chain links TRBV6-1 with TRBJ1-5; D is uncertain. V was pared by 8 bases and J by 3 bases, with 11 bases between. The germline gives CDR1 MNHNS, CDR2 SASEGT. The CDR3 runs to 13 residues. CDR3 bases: TGTGCCAGCCAAGCAGGCTACAATCAGCCCCAGCATTTT. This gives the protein CASQAGYNQPQHF.

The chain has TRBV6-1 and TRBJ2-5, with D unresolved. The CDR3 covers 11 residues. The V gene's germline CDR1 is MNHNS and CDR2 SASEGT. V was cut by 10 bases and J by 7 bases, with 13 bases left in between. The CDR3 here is CAIDSPRTQYF. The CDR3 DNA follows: TGTGCCATTGACTCCCCAAGGACCCAGTACTTC.

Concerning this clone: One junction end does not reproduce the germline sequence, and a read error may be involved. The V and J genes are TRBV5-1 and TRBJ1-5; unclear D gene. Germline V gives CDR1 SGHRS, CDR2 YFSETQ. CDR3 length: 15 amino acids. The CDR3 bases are TGCGCCAGCAGTTTGGACTCCGGGGGCAATCAGCCCCAGCATTTT. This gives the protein CASSLDSGGNQPQHF.

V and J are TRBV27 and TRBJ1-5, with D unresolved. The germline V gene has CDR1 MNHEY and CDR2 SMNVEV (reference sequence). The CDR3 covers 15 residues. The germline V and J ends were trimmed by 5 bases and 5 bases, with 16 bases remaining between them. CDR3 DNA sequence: TGTGCCAGCAGTGTCCTCGGACGCCTCGATCAGCCCCAGCATTTT. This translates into CASSVLGRLDQPQHF.

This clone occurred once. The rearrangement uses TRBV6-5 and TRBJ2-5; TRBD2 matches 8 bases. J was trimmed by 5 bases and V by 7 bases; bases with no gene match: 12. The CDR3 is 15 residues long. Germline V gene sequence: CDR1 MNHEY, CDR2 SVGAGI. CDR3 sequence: CASTSNGLAGETQYF. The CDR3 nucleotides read TGTGCCAGCACCTCTAACGGACTAGCTGGGGAGACCCAGTACTTC.

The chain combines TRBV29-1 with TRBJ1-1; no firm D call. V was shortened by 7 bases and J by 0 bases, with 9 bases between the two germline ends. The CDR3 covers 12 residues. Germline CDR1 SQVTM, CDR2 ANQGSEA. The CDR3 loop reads CSGWAVNTEAFF. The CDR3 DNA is TGCAGCGGTTGGGCAGTGAACACTGAAGCTTTCTTT.

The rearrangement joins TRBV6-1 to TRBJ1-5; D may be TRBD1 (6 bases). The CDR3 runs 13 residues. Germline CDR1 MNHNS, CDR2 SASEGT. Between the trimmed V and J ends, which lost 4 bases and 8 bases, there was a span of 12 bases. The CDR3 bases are TGTGCCAGCAGTGGGCAGGGGCAGGAGCCCCAGCATTTT. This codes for CASSGQGQEPQHF.